Presented here are 18 T cell receptor beta chains from one specimen sequenced in a study of blood T cell repertoires in COVID-19. Produced via immunoSEQ multiplex PCR; TCRdb's table is partial and in-frame only. The sample shows over 200,000 clones, under 95% of them seen only once. The sample was peripheral blood. All receptors derive from a man aged 30 to 39 with acute or convalescent COVID-19.

A note on this clone: At one boundary the junction diverges from the germline segment, which might be a read error. The chain recombines TRBV5-4 with TRBJ1-2; tentatively, D is TRBD1 (6 bases). CDR1 is SGHNT and CDR2 is YYREEE in the germline V gene (reference sequence). This CDR3 has 13 amino acids. CDR3 amino acids: CASTLGGGYGYTF. CDR3 nucleotide sequence: TGTGCCAGCACCTTGGGAGGGGGCTATGGCTACACCTTC.

The V and J genes are TRBV10-3 and TRBJ2-7; 7 nucleotides agree with TRBD1. Per the germline V gene, CDR1 is ENHRY and CDR2 is SYGVKD. The CDR3 length is 11 residues. With 7 bases clipped from V and 7 bases from J, the junction kept 4 bases outside the gene matches. The CDR3 protein is CAIKGAGEQYF. In nucleotides, the CDR3 is TGTGCCATCAAGGGGGCCGGTGAGCAGTACTTC.

The rearrangement uses TRBV6-5 and TRBJ1-1; the D is unclear. V was pared by 0 bases and J by 0 bases, with 8 bases between. This CDR3 spans 15 amino acids. Germline V gene lookup returns CDR1 MNHEY and CDR2 SVGAGI. CDR3 sequence (DNA): TGTGCCAGCAGTTACTCTAGAGCTTTGAACACTGAAGCTTTCTTT. Protein sequence: CASSYSRALNTEAFF.

V usage is TRBV6-5 and J usage is TRBJ2-7; D perhaps matches TRBD2 (5 bases). With 8 bases removed from V and 5 bases from J, the gap between germline ends came to 10 bases. This CDR3 has 11 residues. Germline loops: CDR1 MNHEY, CDR2 SVGAGI. The CDR3 nucleotides are TGTGCCAGCTTTGGCGGGCACGAGCAGTACTTC. It specifies CASFGGHEQYF.

The J gene is TRBJ1-4, the V gene TRBV30; no definite D call. V was shortened by 3 bases and J by 0 bases, with 17 bases between the two germline ends. The length of the CDR3 is 17 residues. The germline CDR1 and CDR2 sequences are GTSNPN and SVGIG (reference sequence). DNA of the CDR3: TGTGCCTGGAGCCAAACGCGGGGATCTGCAACTAATGAAAAACTGTTTTTT. Protein product: CAWSQTRGSATNEKLFF. Drawing the rest from reference TRBV30 and TRBJ1-4, the complete variable domain is SQTIHQWPATLVQPVGSPLSLECTVEGTSNPNLYWYRQAAGRGLQLLFYSVGIGQISSEVPQNLSASRPQDRQFILSSKKLLLSDSGFYLCAWSQTRGSATNEKLFFGSGTQLSVL.

The chain employs TRBV29-1 and TRBJ1-2, with D unclear. V was cut by 7 bases and J by 0 bases, with 15 bases left in between. Per the germline V gene, CDR1 is SQVTM and CDR2 is ANQGSEA. This CDR3 is built from 14 residues. CDR3 amino acids: CSALEHRSNYGYTF. The CDR3 DNA follows: TGCAGCGCATTAGAACACAGATCTAACTATGGCTACACCTTC.

The chain employs TRBV7-9 and TRBJ2-2, with D possibly matching TRBD2 (5 bases). Germline V gene data show CDR1 as SEHNR and CDR2 as FQNEAQ (reference sequence). The V and J ends lost 5 bases and 8 bases respectively, with 18 bases between them. The CDR3 consists of 15 residues. The CDR3: CASSPGDRAAGELFF. CDR3 bases: TGTGCCAGCAGCCCTGGGGATCGAGCGGCGGGGGAGCTGTTTTTT.

V is TRBV28 and J is TRBJ1-2; perhaps TRBD1 as D (6 bases). The CDR3 covers 16 residues. The V gene's germline CDR1 is MDHEN and CDR2 SYDVKM. With 6 bases removed from V and 8 bases from J, the gap between germline ends came to 25 bases. CDR3 DNA: TGTGCCAGCAGCTCCAGGGCCGGGACACGAAGAAGCGGCTACACCTTC. The encoded protein is CASSSRAGTRRSGYTF.

The V call is TRBV7-9, the J call TRBJ2-1, with 7 bases matching TRBD2. Germline V gene sequence: CDR1 SEHNR, CDR2 FQNEAQ (reference sequence). With V trimmed by 5 bases and J by 3 bases, 19 bases remained unmatched. The length of the CDR3 is 19 residues. The chain's CDR3 is CASSPKPHLRLAHYNEQFF. The DNA for the CDR3 is TGTGCCAGCAGCCCAAAGCCTCATTTAAGACTAGCTCACTACAATGAGCAGTTCTTC.

This chain links TRBV9 with TRBJ2-3, with D unclear. With 2 bases removed from V and 6 bases from J, the gap between germline ends came to 7 bases. The CDR3 spans 12 residues. CDR1 and CDR2 from the germline V gene are SGDLS and YYNGEE. CDR3 DNA: TGTGCCAGCAGCGTTCAGTTCGATACGCAGTATTTT. This gives the protein CASSVQFDTQYF.

The CDR3 DNA sequence: TGTGCCTGGAGTCGGGACAGCTATAATTCACCCCTCCACTTT. It codes for CAWSRDSYNSPLHF. The rearrangement links TRBV30 to TRBJ1-6; TRBD1 agrees at 7 bases. The CDR3 contains 14 residues. The V and J ends lost 2 bases and 3 bases, in that order; junction bases with no gene match: 1. CDR1 and CDR2 (germline): GTSNPN, SVGIG (reference sequence). Using reference TRBV30 and TRBJ1-6 for the parts outside the CDR3, the full variable domain is SQTIHQWPATLVQPVGSPLSLECTVEGTSNPNLYWYRQAAGRGLQLLFYSVGIGQISSEVPQNLSASRPQDRQFILSSKKLLLSDSGFYLCAWSRDSYNSPLHFGNGTRLTVT.

This chain links TRBV5-1 with TRBJ1-2, with 9 bases that match TRBD1. J was trimmed by 6 bases and V by 3 bases; bases with no gene match: 6. Germline CDR1 reads SGHRS; CDR2 reads YFSETQ. The CDR3 has 14 amino acids. The CDR3 nucleotides read TGCGCCAGCAGCTGGGGGACAGGGTCTAATGGCTACACCTTC. Translation gives CASSWGTGSNGYTF.

V and J are TRBV19 and TRBJ1-1, with 7 bases fitting TRBD1. The germline V gene has CDR1 LNHDA and CDR2 SQIVND (reference sequence). Trimming removed 3 bases from V and 6 bases from J; junction bases left unmatched: 4. The CDR3 covers 13 residues. In DNA, the CDR3 is TGTGCCAGTAGTATCCCAGGGGGTTCTGAAGCTTTCTTT. It translates to CASSIPGGSEAFF.

This chain uses TRBV11-2 with TRBJ2-3, with TRBD2 identical over 8 bases. Germline values: CDR1 SGHAT, CDR2 FQNNGV. This CDR3 has 16 amino acids. V shed 7 bases, J shed 0 bases, and the junction held 9 bases outside the gene matches. The CDR3 coding sequence is TGTGCCAGCAACTGGGGGCGGGGGGCCAGCACAGATACGCAGTATTTT. Translated, it gives CASNWGRGASTDTQYF.

This chain uses TRBV7-2 with TRBJ1-3; 7 nucleotides agree with TRBD1. The CDR3 contains 16 residues. The germline V gene has CDR1 SGHTA and CDR2 FQGNSA. Trimming removed 4 bases from V and 4 bases from J; junction bases left unmatched: 10. The CDR3 DNA reads as TGTGCCAGCAGCTCCGAGCCGACAGGGTTAGGAAACACCATATATTTT. Its protein product is CASSSEPTGLGNTIYF.

The J gene is TRBJ1-4, the V gene TRBV5-1, with D perhaps matching TRBD1 (5 bases). The CDR3 loop spans 15 amino acids. Trimming cost V 4 bases and J 4 bases, with 14 bases left between them. Per the germline V gene, CDR1 is SGHRS and CDR2 is YFSETQ. The CDR3 loop reads CASSPGLIDNEKLFF. The CDR3, as DNA: TGCGCCAGCAGCCCGGGACTGATCGATAATGAAAAACTGTTTTTT.

V usage is TRBV27 and J usage is TRBJ1-6, with a tentative D call TRBD1 (6 bases). The CDR3 sequence is 14 residues long. CDR1 and CDR2 (germline): MNHEY, SMNVEV (reference sequence). V lost 4 bases and J 10 bases, leaving 14 bases between the germline ends. CDR3 in amino acids: CASSSGGVGSPLHF. CDR3 DNA: TGTGCCAGCAGTTCGGGGGGCGTAGGGTCACCCCTCCACTTT.

The V call is TRBV4-1, the J call TRBJ2-2; D unclear. This CDR3 has 14 residues. Germline lookup yields CDR1 MGHRA and CDR2 YSYEKL. The V end was cut by 0 bases, the J end by 4 bases, with 6 bases between. The CDR3 protein is CASSQDPFTGELFF. CDR3 bases: TGCGCCAGCAGCCAAGACCCCTTCACCGGGGAGCTGTTTTTT.